One sample yielded the 23 T cell receptor beta chains listed below, sequenced in a study of T cells after yellow fever vaccination. TCRdb analysed the 5' RACE reads with MiXCR anew, one entry per CDR3 protein. The table shows over 110,000 distinct CDR3 sequences, with about 7.7% occurring only once. Sequenced here: CD4+ T cells sorted from PBMCs, sampled 5 days after the yellow fever booster vaccination. These receptors all stem from a man aged 30 to 39 who received the YFV17D yellow fever vaccine.

Regarding this clonotype: A much larger clone sits a single nucleotide away, making a read error possible. The genes are TRBV6-5 and TRBJ2-1; TRBD1 aligns across 8 bases. CDR1 and CDR2 from the germline V gene are MNHEY and SVGAGI. The CDR3 has 15 amino acids. V was pared by 0 bases and J by 9 bases, with 7 bases of the junction left unmatched. CDR3 protein: CASSYSRGQEAEQFF. CDR3 nucleotide sequence: TGTGCCAGCAGTTACTCCAGGGGGCAAGAAGCTGAGCAGTTCTTC.

The V gene is TRBV5-6, the J gene TRBJ2-3; D is possibly TRBD2 (6 bases). V lost 0 bases to trimming and J lost 1 base, with 12 bases between them. CDR1 is SGHDT, CDR2 YYEEEE, per germline. The length of the CDR3 is 16 residues. The CDR3 bases are TGTGCCAGCAGCTTGGGGGGACTCAAACGCACAGATACGCAGTATTTT. It encodes CASSLGGLKRTDTQYF.

This clonotype was observed at least ten times. The chain employs TRBV25-1 and TRBJ2-3; unclear D gene. This CDR3 is 12 amino acids long. Per the germline V gene, CDR1 is MGHDK and CDR2 is SYGVNS. Trimming pared 6 bases from V and 0 bases from J, leaving 4 bases between. CDR3: CASSVSTDTQYF. The CDR3 region has the DNA TGTGCCAGCAGCGTTAGCACAGATACGCAGTATTTT.

This clonotype was detected ten times or more. This chain joins TRBV7-8 and TRBJ2-3; tentative D call: TRBD1 (6 bases). Germline V gene lookup returns CDR1 SGHVS and CDR2 FQNEAQ. The CDR3 is 16 residues long. Trimming removed 4 bases from V and 2 bases from J, with 16 bases in between. For the CDR3, the DNA is TGTGCCAGCAGCTCAGGGGTTCTTTACTCCACAGATACGCAGTATTTT. Protein product: CASSSGVLYSTDTQYF.

This clonotype appeared many times. This chain uses TRBV6-2 or TRBV6-3 with TRBJ2-5; no firm D call. CDR3 length equals 14 residues. V was pared by 6 bases and J by 2 bases, with 13 bases between. Germline V gene lookup returns CDR1 MNHEY and CDR2 SVGEGT. The CDR3 nucleotides are TGTGCCAGCAGCCCCCGCCGACCACAAGAGACCCAGTACTTC. It translates to CASSPRRPQETQYF.

This clonotype has a count of ten or more. The chain is built from TRBV28 and TRBJ2-7; 9 bases line up with TRBD2. Germline V gene lookup returns CDR1 MDHEN and CDR2 SYDVKM. The V segment lost 8 bases and the J segment 3 bases; nucleotides outside the gene matches: 14. The CDR3 covers 16 residues. CDR3 DNA: TGTGCCAGCCGAGGACTAGCGCCATTTTCGGGCTACGAGCAGTACTTC. This encodes CASRGLAPFSGYEQYF.

This clonotype has only a few counts. This chain joins TRBV23-1 and TRBJ2-3, with 8 bases identical to TRBD1. TRBV23-1 is identified as an open reading frame with a role that is uncertain. The CDR3 has 16 residues. With 2 bases clipped from V and 3 bases from J, the junction kept 7 bases outside the gene matches. The CDR3: CASSQGQGAITDTQYF. The CDR3 DNA reads TGCGCCAGCAGTCAAGGCCAGGGGGCTATTACAGATACGCAGTATTTT.

To note about this clonotype: The junction differs from germline at one of its ends, possibly a read error. V and J are TRBV10-3 and TRBJ1-2, with TRBD1 matching over 7 bases. This CDR3 is built from 11 residues. Germline loops: CDR1 ENHRY, CDR2 SYGVKD. CDR3 DNA sequence: TGTGCCATCGGGACAGAGGACTCCAGAGGCTTC. Its protein is CAIGTEDSRGF.

This clonotype was observed a few times. The chain uses TRBV29-1 and TRBJ2-1, with unresolved D. Trimming took off 1 base at V and 9 bases at J, with 13 bases between the two ends. The CDR3 totals 13 residues. Looked up from germline, CDR1 is SQVTM and CDR2 is ANQGSEA. CDR3 DNA: TGCAGCGTTGAAGTCACGTTAGCCCGTGAGCAGTTCTTC. As protein: CSVEVTLAREQFF.

The table lists this clonotype with many counts. The chain links TRBV7-6 to TRBJ2-1, with a tentative D call TRBD1 (6 bases). Germline V gene sequence: CDR1 SGHVS, CDR2 FNYEAQ. V lost 5 bases and J lost 15, with 29 bases in between. The CDR3 totals 16 residues. The CDR3: CASSPGVEVSGTTLFF. The CDR3 DNA sequence: TGTGCCAGCAGCCCAGGGGTCGAAGTTTCCGGGACAACGCTGTTCTTC.

Turning to this clonotype: A clone one base away is much larger, so this may be a read error. The V gene is TRBV25-1, the J gene TRBJ2-1; D might be TRBD1 (5 bases). The CDR3 sequence is 13 residues long. V was cut by 6 bases and J by 10 bases, with 16 bases left in between. The germline gives CDR1 MGHDK, CDR2 SYGVNS. In DNA form, the CDR3 reads TGTGCCAGCAGAACAGAAGGACACGCCGAGCAGTTCTTC. Its translation: CASRTEGHAEQFF. Combining the CDR3 with reference TRBV25-1 and TRBJ2-1 gives the whole variable domain EADIYQTPRYLVIGTGKKITLECSQTMGHDKMYWYQQDPGMELHLIHYSYGVNSTEKGDLSSESTVSRIRTEHFPLTLESARPSHTSQYLCASRTEGHAEQFFGPGTRLTVL.

This clonotype was recorded many times. The chain links TRBV7-2 to TRBJ1-5; weak D call: TRBD1 (6 bases). CDR1 SGHTA and CDR2 FQGNSA come from the germline V gene. CDR3 length: 13 amino acids. Trimming took 5 bases from V and 7 from J, leaving 12 bases between them. The CDR3 spells CASSQNRDQPQHF. DNA for the CDR3: TGTGCCAGCAGCCAGAACAGGGACCAGCCCCAGCATTTT.

Turning to this clonotype: This may come from a read error, since a much larger clone is one base off. The V and J genes are TRBV7-7 and TRBJ2-2; TRBD2 aligns across 11 bases. Germline V lookup: CDR1 SSHAT, CDR2 FNYEAQ (reference sequence). The CDR3 contains 15 residues. CDR3 in amino acids: CASSSLAGGAGELLF. CDR3 nucleotide sequence: TGTGCTAGCAGCTCCTTAGCGGGAGGGGCCGGGGAGCTGCTTTTT.

This clonotype was counted between two and nine times. The chain has TRBV30 and TRBJ1-5; 9 bases match TRBD1. The CDR3 is made up of 15 amino acids. The junction had 7 bases not matched to a gene; V was cut back by 2 bases and J by 5 bases. The germline CDR1 and CDR2 sequences are GTSNPN and SVGIG (reference sequence). The CDR3 protein is CAWSRTGETYQPQHF. The CDR3 DNA sequence: TGTGCCTGGAGTCGGACAGGGGAGACTTATCAGCCCCAGCATTTT.

There are many counts of this clonotype. V and J are TRBV4-3 and TRBJ2-7, with TRBD2 matching over 9 bases. The CDR3 is made up of 16 amino acids. The germline CDR1 and CDR2 sequences are LGHNA and YSLEER. V shed 3 bases, J shed 4 bases, and the junction held 10 bases outside the gene matches. This chain's CDR3 is CASSHQGSSGGYEQYF. The CDR3 DNA reads as TGCGCCAGCAGCCATCAGGGGAGTAGCGGGGGTTACGAGCAGTACTTC.

Comments on this clonotype: A single base separates this from a much larger clone, so it may be a read error. The rearrangement uses TRBV7-6 and TRBJ2-2, with 9 bases fitting TRBD2. Germline CDR1 SGHVS, CDR2 FNYEAQ. This CDR3 is 16 amino acids long. The CDR3 spells CASSLATSGTTGEPFF. The CDR3 DNA follows: TGTGCCAGCAGCTTAGCGACTAGCGGCACCACCGGGGAGCCGTTTTTT.

This clonotype was detected many times. V gene TRBV20-1 combines with J gene TRBJ2-3; D ambiguous. This CDR3 contains 12 residues. V lost 5 bases and J 6 bases, leaving 12 bases between the germline ends. The V gene's germline CDR1 is DFQATT and CDR2 SNEGSKA (reference sequence). CDR3 amino acids: CSAVYLMDTQYF. The CDR3 DNA sequence: TGCAGTGCTGTCTACCTCATGGATACGCAGTATTTT.

The chain combines TRBV11-2 with TRBJ2-2; TRBD2 might be the D (6 bases). Trimming stripped 6 bases from V and 4 bases from J, with 15 bases between. The CDR3 spans 15 residues. Germline V gives CDR1 SGHAT, CDR2 FQNNGV. CDR3 bases: TGTGCCAGCAGAAGGCTAGCGACCCGCACCGGGGAGCTGTTTTTT. Residues: CASRRLATRTGELFF. Full variable domain (missing parts from reference TRBV11-2 and TRBJ2-2): EAGVAQSPRYKIIEKRQSVAFWCNPISGHATLYWYQQILGQGPKLLIQFQNNGVVDDSQLPKDRFSAERLKGVDSTLKIQPAKLEDSAVYLCASRRLATRTGELFFGEGSRLTVL.

This clonotype was observed at least ten times. J is TRBJ2-7 and V is TRBV7-2; D call uncertain. This CDR3 has 12 amino acids. Germline V gives CDR1 SGHTA, CDR2 FQGNSA. Trimming stripped 0 bases from V and 6 bases from J, with 6 bases between. CDR3 sequence (DNA): TGTGCCAGCAGCTTAGCGCGGTCCGAGCAGTACTTC. Its protein is CASSLARSEQYF.

This clonotype was seen many times. The gene calls are TRBV7-2 and TRBJ2-6; D is ambiguous. The CDR3 has 11 amino acids. V lost 1 base, J lost 11 bases, and 3 bases lay in between. The germline CDR1 and CDR2 sequences are SGHTA and FQGNSA. For the CDR3, the DNA is TGTGCCAGCAGCTTAGTGTACGTCCTGACTTTC. This gives the protein CASSLVYVLTF.

A word on this clonotype: Given a much more abundant clone one base away, this may be a read error. The chain carries TRBV28 and TRBJ2-1; TRBD2 matches at 11 bases. This CDR3 has 15 residues. Germline CDR1 reads MDHEN; CDR2 reads SYDVKM. CDR3 protein: CVSSSGTSGGGKQFF. The DNA for the CDR3 is TGTGTCAGCAGTTCCGGGACTAGCGGCGGGGGTAAGCAGTTCTTC.

Regarding this clonotype: The germline gene is not matched at one end of the junction; a read error may be the cause. CDR3 sequence: CSASYSGREEPQYF. The CDR3 bases are TGCAGTGCTAGTTACTCGGGACGAGAAGAGCCCCAGTACTTC. This chain uses TRBV20-1 with TRBJ2-5; possibly TRBD1 or TRBD2 for D (5 bases each). The CDR3 consists of 14 residues. The germline CDR1 and CDR2 sequences are DFQATT and SNEGSKA (reference sequence).

This clonotype has ten or more counts. The V and J genes are TRBV5-6 and TRBJ2-7, with D perhaps TRBD2 (5 bases). The germline V gene encodes CDR1 SGHDT and CDR2 YYEEEE. This CDR3 is 15 amino acids long. V lost 4 bases and J lost 1, with 15 bases in between. As DNA, the CDR3 is TGTGCCAGCAGCGCCCCGGAGGAGGCGTCCTACGAGCAGTACTTC. Translating it yields CASSAPEEASYEQYF.